This T cell receptor (beta chain) was obtained from a study of early T cells in non-severe SARS-CoV-2 infection. Study background: Bulk RNA isolated from unsorted whole blood underwent sequencing; chains were not paired.

V lost 5 bases and J lost 4, with 9 bases in between. Germline values: CDR1 PRHDT, CDR2 FYEKMQ (reference sequence). The CDR3 is made up of 13 amino acids. Individually, cDNA molecules had unique molecular identifiers attached to them. TCRdb passed the 5' RACE reads through MiXCR, listing each CDR3 protein once. The sample lists tens of thousands of distinct CDR3 sequences, 10% to 15% occurring once. Sequencing was done on a sample of whole blood. The clonotype comes from an adult who was a healthcare worker with PCR-confirmed SARS-CoV-2 infection or an uninfected control (not recorded which). The chain recombines TRBV13 with TRBJ2-1, with D maybe TRBD1 (5 bases). The CDR3 loop reads CASSRTHYNEQFF. CDR3 coding DNA: TGTGCCAGCAGCCGGACACATTACAATGAGCAGTTCTTC.